This T cell receptor (beta chain) is drawn from a study of OX40 agonist ivuxolimab in advanced cancers. Study in general: A male proportion of over 70% was recorded, with mean age approximately 57 years and range about 23 to 90. General study findings and limits: Averaged across samples, CD8+ T cells carried more expanded clones than CD4+ did.

Clones were read by immunoSEQ multiplex PCR, and TCRdb kept only the in-frame ones, dropping some. The data contain 40,000 or so clones, 90% to 95% of them singletons. This CDR3 comprises 13 residues. Germline lookup yields CDR1 LNHDA and CDR2 SQIVND (reference sequence). Trimming took off 8 bases at V and 6 bases at J, with 14 bases between the two ends. This clone showed up just once. Its target is not known. The gene calls are TRBV19 and TRBJ2-1, with a possible D match to TRBD2 (6 bases). This clonotype originated in an adult with an advanced solid tumor such as melanoma, head and neck, liver or kidney cancer. The sample here was CD4+ or CD8+ T cells sorted from blood, taken in a trial of the OX40 agonist ivuxolimab. The CDR3 loop is CASGLGGTNEQFF. In nucleotides, the CDR3 is TGTGCCAGTGGTCTTGGCGGGACCAATGAGCAGTTCTTC.